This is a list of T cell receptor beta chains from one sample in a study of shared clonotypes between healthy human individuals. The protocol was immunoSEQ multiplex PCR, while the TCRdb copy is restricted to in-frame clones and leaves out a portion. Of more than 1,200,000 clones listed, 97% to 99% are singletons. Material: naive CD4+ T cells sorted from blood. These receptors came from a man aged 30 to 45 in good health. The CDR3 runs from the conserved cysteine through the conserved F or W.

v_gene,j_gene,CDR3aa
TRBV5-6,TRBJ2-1,CASSLNGLAGDNEQFF
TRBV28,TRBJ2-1,CASSSTGGRNEQFF
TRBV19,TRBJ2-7,CASTPSWPLTDYEQYF
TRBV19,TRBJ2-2,CASIYGLGQGNTGELFF
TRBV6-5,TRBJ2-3,CASSYSRFGLADTQYF
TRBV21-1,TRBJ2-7,CASSKGTGSSYEQYF
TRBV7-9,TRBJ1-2,CASSAGSGVGYTF
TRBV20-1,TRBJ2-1,CSASHEQFF
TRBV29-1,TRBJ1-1,CSVERQGAGTEAFF
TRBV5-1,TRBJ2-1,CASSRLADYNEQFF
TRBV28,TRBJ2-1,CASSRTSGRYNEQFF
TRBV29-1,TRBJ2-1,CSVIAGVSGYNEQFF
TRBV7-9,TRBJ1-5,CASSLWVGALSNQPQHF
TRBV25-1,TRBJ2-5,CASSVGGQETQYF
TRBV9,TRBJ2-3,CASSVANTDTQYF
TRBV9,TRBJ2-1,CASSGGQGNEQFF
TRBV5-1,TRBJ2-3,CASSNQGFSATDTQYF
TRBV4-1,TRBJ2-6,CASSQAGTSGTSGANVLTF
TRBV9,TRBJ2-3,CASSPRDEVTQYF
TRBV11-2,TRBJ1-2,CASSLDRLGYGYTF
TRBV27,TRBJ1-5,CASSQQEGLNQPQHF
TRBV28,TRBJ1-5,CASSLAGQPQHF
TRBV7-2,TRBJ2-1,CASSWTSGHNEQFF
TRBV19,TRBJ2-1,CATHSLSGNEQFF
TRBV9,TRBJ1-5,CASSAGTGNSNQPQHF
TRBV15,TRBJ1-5,CATSSHKEGYNQPQHF
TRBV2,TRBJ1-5,CASSVVRNQPQHF
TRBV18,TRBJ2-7,CASSPPSWDEQYF
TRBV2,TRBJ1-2,CASSVDRAYGYTF
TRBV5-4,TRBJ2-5,CASSLARGREETQYF
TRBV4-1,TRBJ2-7,CASSQEPYEQYF
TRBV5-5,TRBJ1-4,CASSLVGGVNEKLFF
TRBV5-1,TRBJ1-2,CASSLNLGGHGYTF
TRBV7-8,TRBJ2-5,CASSLRGRGGETQYF
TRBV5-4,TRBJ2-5,CASSLGHIGTQYF